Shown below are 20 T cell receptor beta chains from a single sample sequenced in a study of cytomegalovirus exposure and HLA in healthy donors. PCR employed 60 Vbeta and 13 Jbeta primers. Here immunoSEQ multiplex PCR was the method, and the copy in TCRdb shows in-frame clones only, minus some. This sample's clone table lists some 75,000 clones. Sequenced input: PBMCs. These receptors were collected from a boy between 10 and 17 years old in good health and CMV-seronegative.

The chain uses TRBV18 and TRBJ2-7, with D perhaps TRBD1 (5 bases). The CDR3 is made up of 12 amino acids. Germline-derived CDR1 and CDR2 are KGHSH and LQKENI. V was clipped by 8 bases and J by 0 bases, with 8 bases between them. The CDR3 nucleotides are TGTGCCAGCGGGGCCTACTCCTACGAGCAGTACTTC. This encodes CASGAYSYEQYF.

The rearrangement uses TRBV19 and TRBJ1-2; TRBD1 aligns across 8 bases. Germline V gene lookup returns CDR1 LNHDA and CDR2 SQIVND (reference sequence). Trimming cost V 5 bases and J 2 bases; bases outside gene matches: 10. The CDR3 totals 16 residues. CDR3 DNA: TGTGCCAGTAGTCCTCGGACAGGGCAAACCAACTATGGCTACACCTTC. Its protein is CASSPRTGQTNYGYTF.

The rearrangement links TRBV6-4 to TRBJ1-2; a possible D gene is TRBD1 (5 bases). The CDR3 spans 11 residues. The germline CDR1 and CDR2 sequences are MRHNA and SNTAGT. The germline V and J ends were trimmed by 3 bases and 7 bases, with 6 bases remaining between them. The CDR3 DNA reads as TGTGCCAGCAGTGAGGGGGGTGGCTACACCTTC. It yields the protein CASSEGGGYTF.

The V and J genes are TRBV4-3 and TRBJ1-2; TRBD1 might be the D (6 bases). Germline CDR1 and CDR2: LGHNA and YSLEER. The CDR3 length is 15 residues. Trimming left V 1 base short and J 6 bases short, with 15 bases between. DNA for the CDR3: TGCGCCAGCAGCCAAGCCCTGACAGGTTTAGATGGCTACACCTTC. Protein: CASSQALTGLDGYTF.

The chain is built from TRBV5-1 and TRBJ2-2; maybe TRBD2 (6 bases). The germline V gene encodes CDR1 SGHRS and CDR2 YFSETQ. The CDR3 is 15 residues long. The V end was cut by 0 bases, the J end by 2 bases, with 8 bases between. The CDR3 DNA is TGCGCCAGCAGCTTGGAGGGACTCAACACCGGGGAGCTGTTTTTT. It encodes CASSLEGLNTGELFF.

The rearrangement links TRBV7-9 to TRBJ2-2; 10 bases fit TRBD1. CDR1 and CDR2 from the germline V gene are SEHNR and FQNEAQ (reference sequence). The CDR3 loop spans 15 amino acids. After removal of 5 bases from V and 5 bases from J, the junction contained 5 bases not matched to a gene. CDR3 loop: CASSPGTGVTGELFF. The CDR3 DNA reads TGTGCCAGCAGCCCCGGGACAGGGGTGACCGGGGAGCTGTTTTTT.

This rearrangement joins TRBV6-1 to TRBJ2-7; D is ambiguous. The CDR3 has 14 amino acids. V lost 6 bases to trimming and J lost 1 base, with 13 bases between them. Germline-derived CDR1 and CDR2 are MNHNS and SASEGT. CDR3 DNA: TGTGCCAGCAGCCCAATCGAGCGATCCTACGAGCAGTACTTC. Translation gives CASSPIERSYEQYF.

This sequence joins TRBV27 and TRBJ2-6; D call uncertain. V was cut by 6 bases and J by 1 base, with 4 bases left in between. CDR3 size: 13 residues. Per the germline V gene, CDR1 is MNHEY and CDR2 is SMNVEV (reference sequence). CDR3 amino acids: CASRRSGANVLTF. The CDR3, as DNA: TGTGCCAGCAGGAGGTCTGGGGCCAACGTCCTGACTTTC.

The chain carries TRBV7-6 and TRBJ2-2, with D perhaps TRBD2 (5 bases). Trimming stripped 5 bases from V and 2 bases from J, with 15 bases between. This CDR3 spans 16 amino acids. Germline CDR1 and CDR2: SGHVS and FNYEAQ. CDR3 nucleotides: TGTGCCAGCAGCCCTAAATCTACTAGTAACACCGGGGAGCTGTTTTTT. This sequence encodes CASSPKSTSNTGELFF.

CDR3 amino acids: CAWSSGLTTNEKLFF. For the CDR3, the DNA is TGTGCCTGGAGTTCAGGACTTACAACTAATGAAAAACTGTTTTTT. The chain has TRBV30 and TRBJ1-4; D is unresolved. Trimming pared 2 bases from V and 0 bases from J, leaving 10 bases between. Germline V gene lookup returns CDR1 GTSNPN and CDR2 SVGIG (reference sequence). CDR3 length: 15 amino acids.

CDR3 nucleotide sequence: TGCGCCAGCAGCCAAGGCTACAGTTCGAACTATGGCTACACCTTC. This codes for CASSQGYSSNYGYTF. This sequence joins TRBV4-3 and TRBJ1-2; no definite D call. Looked up from germline, CDR1 is LGHNA and CDR2 is YSLEER. The CDR3 covers 15 residues. Deletions cut 1 base from V and 2 bases from J, with 11 bases between.

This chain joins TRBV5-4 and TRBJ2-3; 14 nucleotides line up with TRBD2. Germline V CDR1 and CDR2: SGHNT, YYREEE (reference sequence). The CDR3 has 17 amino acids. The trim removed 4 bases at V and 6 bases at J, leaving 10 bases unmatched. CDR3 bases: TGTGCCAGCAGCACCGGGACTAGCGGGAGATGGAAGGATACGCAGTATTTT. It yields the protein CASSTGTSGRWKDTQYF.

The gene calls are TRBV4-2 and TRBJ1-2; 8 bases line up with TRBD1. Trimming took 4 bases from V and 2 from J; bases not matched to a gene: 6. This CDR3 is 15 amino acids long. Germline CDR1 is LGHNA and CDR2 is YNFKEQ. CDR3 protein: CASSPMTGANYGYTF. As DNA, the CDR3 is TGTGCCAGCAGCCCCATGACAGGGGCGAACTATGGCTACACCTTC.

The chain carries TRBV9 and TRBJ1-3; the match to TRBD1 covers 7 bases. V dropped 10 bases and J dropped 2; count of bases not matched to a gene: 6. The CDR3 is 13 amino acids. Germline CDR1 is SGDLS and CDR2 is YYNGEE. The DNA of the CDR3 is TGTGCCTCTGGACAGGCCACTGGAAACACCATATATTTT. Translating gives CASGQATGNTIYF.

CDR3 DNA: TGCGCCAGCAGCCAGGGACTAGCGGCAGCCGAGCAGTACTTC. Translating gives CASSQGLAAAEQYF. The rearrangement joins TRBV4-1 to TRBJ2-7; 11 nucleotides match TRBD2. Germline CDR1 and CDR2: MGHRA and YSYEKL. The CDR3 covers 14 residues. The ends lost 3 bases at V and 6 bases at J; junction bases unmatched: 4.

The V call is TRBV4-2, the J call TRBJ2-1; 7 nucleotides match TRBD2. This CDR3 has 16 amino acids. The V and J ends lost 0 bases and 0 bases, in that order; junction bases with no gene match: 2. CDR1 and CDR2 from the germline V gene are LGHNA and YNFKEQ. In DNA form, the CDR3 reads TGTGCCAGCAGCCAAGATGGCGGGAGCTCCTACAATGAGCAGTTCTTC. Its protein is CASSQDGGSSYNEQFF.

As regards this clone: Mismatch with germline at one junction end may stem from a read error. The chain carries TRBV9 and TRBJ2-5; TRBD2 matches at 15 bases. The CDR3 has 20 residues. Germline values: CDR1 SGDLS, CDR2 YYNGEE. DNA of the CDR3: TGTGCCAGCAGCGTAGCTTCATCGGGACTAGCGGGAGGAGGGCAAGAGAACCAGTACTTC. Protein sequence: CASSVASSGLAGGGQENQYF.

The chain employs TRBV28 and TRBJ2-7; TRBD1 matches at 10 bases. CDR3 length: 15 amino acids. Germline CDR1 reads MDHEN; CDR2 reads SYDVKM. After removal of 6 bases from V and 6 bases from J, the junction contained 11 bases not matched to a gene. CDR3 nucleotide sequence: TGTGCCAGCAGCCCCGCGGGACAGGGGAACGGCGAGCAGTACTTC. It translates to CASSPAGQGNGEQYF.

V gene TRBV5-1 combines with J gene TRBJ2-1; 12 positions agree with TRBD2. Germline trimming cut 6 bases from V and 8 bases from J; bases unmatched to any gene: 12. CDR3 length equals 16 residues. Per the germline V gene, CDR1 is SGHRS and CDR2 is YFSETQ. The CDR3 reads CASTPLAGGYYDEQFF. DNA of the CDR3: TGCGCCAGCACCCCTCTAGCGGGAGGGTATTATGATGAGCAGTTCTTC.

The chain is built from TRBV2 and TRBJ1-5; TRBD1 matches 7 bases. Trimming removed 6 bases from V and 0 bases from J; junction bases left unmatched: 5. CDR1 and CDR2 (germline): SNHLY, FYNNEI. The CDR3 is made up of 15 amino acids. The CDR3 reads CASSPQGNSNQPQHF. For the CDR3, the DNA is TGTGCCAGCAGCCCACAGGGGAATAGCAATCAGCCCCAGCATTTT.